This T cell receptor beta chain was documented in a study of early T cells in non-severe SARS-CoV-2 infection. Overall study: RNA in bulk from unsorted whole blood was sequenced, and chains were unpaired. Study-wide results and caveats: CD4 and private specificities were missed by VDJdb matching, which favored anti-spike CD8 responses.

Unique molecular identifier tags were affixed to discrete cDNA molecules. MiXCR, applied by TCRdb to the 5' RACE reads, yields one record per CDR3 protein. The sample holds 75,000 or so distinct CDR3 sequences, about 10% seen once. This CDR3 has 14 amino acids. In germline, CDR1 is LGHDT, CDR2 YNNKEL (reference sequence). V dropped 0 bases and J dropped 9 bases, with 14 bases sitting between them. Worth noting for this clonotype: The target antigen is unknown.

The V gene is TRBV3-1, the J gene TRBJ1-1, with D unclear. This receptor was taken from an adult who was a healthcare worker with PCR-confirmed SARS-CoV-2 infection or an uninfected control (not recorded which). The material was whole blood, obtained at baseline. Written as DNA, the CDR3 is TGTGCCAGCAGCCAAGAAGGTCTCTGGGGAAAAGCTTTCTTT. It specifies CASSQEGLWGKAFF.